The rows below give T cell receptor beta chains drawn from one sample of a study of CD8 T cells in ankylosing spondylitis. TCRdb fed the 5' RACE reads into MiXCR, producing one record per CDR3 protein. The table shows around 75,000 distinct CDR3 sequences, with approximately 5.3% occurring only once. The sequenced material came from blood, either unsorted or a sorted T cell fraction (not recorded which). These receptors all come from a male donor with ankylosing spondylitis or in good health (not recorded which). The conserved cysteine and the conserved F or W are not part of the CDR3 here.

v_call: TRBV5-1; cdr3_aa: ASSFSLADTGELF
v_call: TRBV6-1; cdr3_aa: ASSPHLLDWSYEQY
v_call: TRBV20-1; cdr3_aa: SASGATSNQPQH
v_call: TRBV10-2; cdr3_aa: ASSLDPGQTYGYT
v_call: TRBV5-1; cdr3_aa: ASSLELAPSYEQY
v_call: TRBV7-8; cdr3_aa: ASSLVSGGNSPLH
v_call: TRBV7-2; cdr3_aa: ASSFGPGEKLF
v_call: TRBV12-3/TRBV12-4; cdr3_aa: ASTPWDTGELF
v_call: TRBV20-1; cdr3_aa: SARGDFPSAETQY
v_call: TRBV7-9; cdr3_aa: ASSLGGDRQEAF
v_call: TRBV30; cdr3_aa: AWSVLTGVGNTIY
v_call: TRBV7-6; cdr3_aa: AITSTAPAKGTGELF
v_call: TRBV12-3/TRBV12-4; cdr3_aa: ASSLKAGGVQPQH
v_call: TRBV6-4; cdr3_aa: ASSDGPTGTGELF
v_call: TRBV5-1; cdr3_aa: ASSIPQGSDTEAF